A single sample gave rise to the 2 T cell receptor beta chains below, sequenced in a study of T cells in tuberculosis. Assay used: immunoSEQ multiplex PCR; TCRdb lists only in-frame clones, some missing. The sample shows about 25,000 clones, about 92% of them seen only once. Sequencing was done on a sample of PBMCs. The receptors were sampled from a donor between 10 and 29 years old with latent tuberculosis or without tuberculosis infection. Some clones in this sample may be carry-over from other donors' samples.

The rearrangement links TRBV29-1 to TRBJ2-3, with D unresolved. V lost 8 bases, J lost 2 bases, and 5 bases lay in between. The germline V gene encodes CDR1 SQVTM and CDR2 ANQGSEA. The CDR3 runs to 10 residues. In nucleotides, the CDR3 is TGCAGCACACACACAGATACGCAGTATTTT. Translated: CSTHTDTQYF.

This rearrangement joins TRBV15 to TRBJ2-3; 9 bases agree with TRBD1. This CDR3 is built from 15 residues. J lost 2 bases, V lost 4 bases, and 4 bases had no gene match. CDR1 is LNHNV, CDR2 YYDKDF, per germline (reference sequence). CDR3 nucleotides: TGTGCCACCAGCAAGGGACAGGGAACCACAGATACGCAGTATTTT. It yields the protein CATSKGQGTTDTQYF.